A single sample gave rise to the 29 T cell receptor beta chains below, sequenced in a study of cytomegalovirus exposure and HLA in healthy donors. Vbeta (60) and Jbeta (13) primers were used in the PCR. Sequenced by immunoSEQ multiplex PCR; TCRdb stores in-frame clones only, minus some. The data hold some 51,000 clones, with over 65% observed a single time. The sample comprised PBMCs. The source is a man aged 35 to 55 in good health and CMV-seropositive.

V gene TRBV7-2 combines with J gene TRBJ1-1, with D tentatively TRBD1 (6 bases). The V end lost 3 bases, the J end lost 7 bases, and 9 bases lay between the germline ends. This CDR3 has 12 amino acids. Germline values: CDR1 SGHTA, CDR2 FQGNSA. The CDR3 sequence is CASSFWTDEAFF. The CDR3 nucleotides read TGTGCCAGCAGCTTCTGGACAGATGAAGCTTTCTTT. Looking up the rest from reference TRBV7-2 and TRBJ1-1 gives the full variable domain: GAGVSQSPSNKVTEKGKDVELRCDPISGHTALYWYRQSLGQGLEFLIYFQGNSAPDKSGLPSDRFSAERTGGSVSTLTIQRTQQEDSAVYLCASSFWTDEAFFGQGTRLTVV.

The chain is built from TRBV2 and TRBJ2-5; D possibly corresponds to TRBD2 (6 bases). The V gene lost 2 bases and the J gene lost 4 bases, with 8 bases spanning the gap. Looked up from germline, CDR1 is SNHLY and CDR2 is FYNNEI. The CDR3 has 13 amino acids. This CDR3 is CASSEQGGETQYF. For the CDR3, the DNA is TGTGCCAGCAGTGAACAGGGAGGAGAGACCCAGTACTTC.

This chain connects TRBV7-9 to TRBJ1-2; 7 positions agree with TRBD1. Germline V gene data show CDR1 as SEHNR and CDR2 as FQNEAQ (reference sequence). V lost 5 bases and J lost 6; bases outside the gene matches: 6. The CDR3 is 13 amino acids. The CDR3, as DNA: TGTGCCAGCAGCCCCACAGGGGAGGATGGCTACACCTTC. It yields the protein CASSPTGEDGYTF.

CDR3 sequence: CASSFERGFTDTQYF. In DNA form, the CDR3 reads TGTGCCAGCAGCTTTGAGCGGGGATTCACAGATACGCAGTATTTT. This rearrangement joins TRBV5-4 to TRBJ2-3; 7 positions agree with TRBD2. The CDR3 contains 15 residues. CDR1 and CDR2 (germline): SGHNT, YYREEE (reference sequence). V shed 2 bases and J 2 bases; nucleotides not matched to a gene: 5. Together with reference TRBV5-4 and TRBJ2-3, the CDR3 gives the full variable domain: ETGVTQSPTHLIKTRGQQVTLRCSSQSGHNTVSWYQQALGQGPQFIFQYYREEENGRGNFPPRFSGLQFPNYSSELNVNALELDDSALYLCASSFERGFTDTQYFGPGTRLTVL.

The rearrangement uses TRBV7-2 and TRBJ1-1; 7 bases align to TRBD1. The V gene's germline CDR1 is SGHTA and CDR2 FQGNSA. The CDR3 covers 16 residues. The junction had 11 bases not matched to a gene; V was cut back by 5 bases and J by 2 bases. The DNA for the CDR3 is TGTGCCAGCAGCGTCGAATTCCGGGACAGAAACACTGAAGCTTTCTTT. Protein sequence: CASSVEFRDRNTEAFF.

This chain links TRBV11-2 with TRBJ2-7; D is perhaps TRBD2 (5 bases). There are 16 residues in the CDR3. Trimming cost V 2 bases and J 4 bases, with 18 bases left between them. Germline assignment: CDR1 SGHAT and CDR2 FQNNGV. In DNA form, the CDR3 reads TGTGCCAGCAGCTTACAGTGGGGAACCGGGGAGTACGAGCAGTACTTC. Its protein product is CASSLQWGTGEYEQYF.

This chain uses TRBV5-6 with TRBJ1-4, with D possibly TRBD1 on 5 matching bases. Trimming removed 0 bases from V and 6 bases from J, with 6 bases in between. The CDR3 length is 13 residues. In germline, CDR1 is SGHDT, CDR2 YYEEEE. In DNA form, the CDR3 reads TGTGCCAGCAGCTTGGAACAGGATGAAAAACTGTTTTTT. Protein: CASSLEQDEKLFF.

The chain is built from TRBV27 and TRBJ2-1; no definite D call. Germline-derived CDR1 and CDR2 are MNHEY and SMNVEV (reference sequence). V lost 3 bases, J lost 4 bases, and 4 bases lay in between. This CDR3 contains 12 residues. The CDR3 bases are TGTGCCAGCAGTTTCAGATACAATGAGCAGTTCTTC. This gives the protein CASSFRYNEQFF.

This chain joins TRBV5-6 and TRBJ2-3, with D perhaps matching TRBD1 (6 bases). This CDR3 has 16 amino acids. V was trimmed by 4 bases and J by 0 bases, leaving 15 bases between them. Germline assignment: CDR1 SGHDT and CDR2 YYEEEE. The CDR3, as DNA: TGTGCCAGCAGCAACCGGGACATTTCTAGCACAGATACGCAGTATTTT. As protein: CASSNRDISSTDTQYF.

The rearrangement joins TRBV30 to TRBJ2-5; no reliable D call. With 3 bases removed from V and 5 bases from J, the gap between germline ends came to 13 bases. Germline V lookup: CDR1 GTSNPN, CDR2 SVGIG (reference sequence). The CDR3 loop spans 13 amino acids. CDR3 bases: TGTGCCTGGAGAAATGGGCCTTACGAGACCCAGTACTTC. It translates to CAWRNGPYETQYF. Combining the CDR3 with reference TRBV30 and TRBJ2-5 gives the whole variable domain SQTIHQWPATLVQPVGSPLSLECTVEGTSNPNLYWYRQAAGRGLQLLFYSVGIGQISSEVPQNLSASRPQDRQFILSSKKLLLSDSGFYLCAWRNGPYETQYFGPGTRLLVL.

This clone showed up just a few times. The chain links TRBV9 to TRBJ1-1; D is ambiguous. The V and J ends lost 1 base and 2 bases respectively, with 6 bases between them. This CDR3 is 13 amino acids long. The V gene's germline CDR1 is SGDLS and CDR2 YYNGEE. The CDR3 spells CASSVQLNTEAFF. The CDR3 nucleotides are TGTGCCAGCAGCGTACAACTTAACACTGAAGCTTTCTTT.

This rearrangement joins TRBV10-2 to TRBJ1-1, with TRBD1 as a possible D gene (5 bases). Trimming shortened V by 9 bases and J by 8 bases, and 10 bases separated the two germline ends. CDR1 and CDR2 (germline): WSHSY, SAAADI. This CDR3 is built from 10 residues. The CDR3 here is CARIQEEAFF. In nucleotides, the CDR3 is TGCGCCAGAATACAGGAGGAAGCTTTCTTT.

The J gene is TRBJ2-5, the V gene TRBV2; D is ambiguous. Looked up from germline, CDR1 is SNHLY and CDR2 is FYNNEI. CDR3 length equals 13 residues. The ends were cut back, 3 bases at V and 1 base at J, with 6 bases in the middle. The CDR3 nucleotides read TGTGCCAGCAGTGAGTGGAGCCAAGAGACCCAGTACTTC. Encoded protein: CASSEWSQETQYF. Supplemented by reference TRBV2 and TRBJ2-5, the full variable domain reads EPEVTQTPSHQVTQMGQEVILRCVPISNHLYFYWYRQILGQKVEFLVSFYNNEISEKSEIFDDQFSVERPDGSNFTLKIRSTKLEDSAMYFCASSEWSQETQYFGPGTRLLVL.

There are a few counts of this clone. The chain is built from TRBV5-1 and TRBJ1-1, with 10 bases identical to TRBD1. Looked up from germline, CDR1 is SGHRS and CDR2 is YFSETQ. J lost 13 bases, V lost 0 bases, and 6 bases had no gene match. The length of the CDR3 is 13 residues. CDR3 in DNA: TGCGCCAGCAGCTTGGAGGGACAGGGGAATGGTTTCTTT. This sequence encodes CASSLEGQGNGFF.

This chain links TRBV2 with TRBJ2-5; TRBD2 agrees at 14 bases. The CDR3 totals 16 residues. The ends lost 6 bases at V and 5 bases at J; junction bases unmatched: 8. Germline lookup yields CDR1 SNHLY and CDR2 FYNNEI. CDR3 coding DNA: TGTGCCAGCAGGGAGACTAGCGGGGGGGCCGCGGAGACCCAGTACTTC. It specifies CASRETSGGAAETQYF.

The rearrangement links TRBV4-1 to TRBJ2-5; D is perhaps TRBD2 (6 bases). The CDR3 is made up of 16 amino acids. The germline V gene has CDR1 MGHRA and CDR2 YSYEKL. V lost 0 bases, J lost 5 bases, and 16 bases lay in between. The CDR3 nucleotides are TGCGCCAGCAGCCAAGAGAGCCATGGAGGGTGGGAGACCCAGTACTTC. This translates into CASSQESHGGWETQYF.

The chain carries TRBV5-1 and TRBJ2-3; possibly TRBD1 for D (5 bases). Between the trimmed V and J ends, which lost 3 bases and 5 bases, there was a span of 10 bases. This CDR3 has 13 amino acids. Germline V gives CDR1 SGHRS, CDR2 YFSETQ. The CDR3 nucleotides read TGCGCCAGCAGCTCGGCAGGGTTAGATACGCAGTATTTT. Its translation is CASSSAGLDTQYF.

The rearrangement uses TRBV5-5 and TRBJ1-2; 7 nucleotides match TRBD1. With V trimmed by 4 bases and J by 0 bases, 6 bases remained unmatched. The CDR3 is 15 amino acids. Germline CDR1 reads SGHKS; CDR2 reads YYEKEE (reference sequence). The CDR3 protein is CASSPGQAANYGYTF. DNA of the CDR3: TGTGCCAGCAGCCCCGGACAGGCAGCTAACTATGGCTACACCTTC.

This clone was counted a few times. CDR3 nucleotide sequence: TGTGCCAGCGGGACAGGGAGCTACGAGCAGTACTTC. Protein sequence: CASGTGSYEQYF. The chain couples TRBV6-1 to TRBJ2-7, with TRBD1 identical over 9 bases. V was clipped by 8 bases and J by 3 bases; unmatched bases: 2. There are 12 residues in the CDR3. From germline, CDR1 is MNHNS and CDR2 SASEGT.

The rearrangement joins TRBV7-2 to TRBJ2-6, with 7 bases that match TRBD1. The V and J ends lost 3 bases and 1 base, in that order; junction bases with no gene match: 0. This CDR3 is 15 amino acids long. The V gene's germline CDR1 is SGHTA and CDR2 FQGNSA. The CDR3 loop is CASSFRGSGANVLTF. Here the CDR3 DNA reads TGTGCCAGCAGCTTCAGGGGGTCTGGGGCCAACGTCCTGACTTTC.

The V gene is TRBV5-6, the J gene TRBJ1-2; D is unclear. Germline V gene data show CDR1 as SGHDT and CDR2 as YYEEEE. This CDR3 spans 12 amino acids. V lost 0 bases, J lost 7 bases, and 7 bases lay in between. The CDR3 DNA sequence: TGTGCCAGCAGCTTGGCTCCGGGTGGCTACACCTTC. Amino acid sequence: CASSLAPGGYTF.

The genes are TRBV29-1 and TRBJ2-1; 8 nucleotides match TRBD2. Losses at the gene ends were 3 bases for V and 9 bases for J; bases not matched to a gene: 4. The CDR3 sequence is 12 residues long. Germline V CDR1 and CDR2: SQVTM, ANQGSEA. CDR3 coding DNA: TGCAGCGTTGAGCCCCGGGGGGGTGAGCAGTTCTTC. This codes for CSVEPRGGEQFF.

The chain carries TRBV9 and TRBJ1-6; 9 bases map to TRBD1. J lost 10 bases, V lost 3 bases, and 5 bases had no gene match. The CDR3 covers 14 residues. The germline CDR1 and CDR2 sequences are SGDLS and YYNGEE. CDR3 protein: CASSADTGGSPLHF. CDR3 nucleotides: TGTGCCAGCAGCGCTGATACAGGGGGCTCACCCCTCCACTTT.

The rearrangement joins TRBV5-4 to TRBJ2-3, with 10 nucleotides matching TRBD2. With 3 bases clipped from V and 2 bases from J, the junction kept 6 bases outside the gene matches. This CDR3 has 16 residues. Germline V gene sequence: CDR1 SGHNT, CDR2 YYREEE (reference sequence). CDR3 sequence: CASSSQLAGLTDTQYF. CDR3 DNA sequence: TGTGCCAGCAGCTCTCAACTAGCGGGGCTCACAGATACGCAGTATTTT.

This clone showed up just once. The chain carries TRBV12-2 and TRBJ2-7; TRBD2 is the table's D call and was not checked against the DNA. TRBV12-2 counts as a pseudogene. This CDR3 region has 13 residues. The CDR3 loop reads CASRLARELEQYF. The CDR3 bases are TGTGCAAGTCGCTTAGCTCGAGAACTAGAGCAGTACTTC.

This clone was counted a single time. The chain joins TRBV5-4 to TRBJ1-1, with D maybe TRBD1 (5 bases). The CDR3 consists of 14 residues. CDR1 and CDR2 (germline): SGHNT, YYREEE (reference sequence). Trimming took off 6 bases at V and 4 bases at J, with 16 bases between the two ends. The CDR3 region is CASTRGGPLTEAFF. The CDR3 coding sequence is TGTGCCAGCACCCGCGGGGGACCCCTCACTGAAGCTTTCTTT. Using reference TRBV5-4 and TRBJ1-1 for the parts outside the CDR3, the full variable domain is ETGVTQSPTHLIKTRGQQVTLRCSSQSGHNTVSWYQQALGQGPQFIFQYYREEENGRGNFPPRFSGLQFPNYSSELNVNALELDDSALYLCASTRGGPLTEAFFGQGTRLTVV.

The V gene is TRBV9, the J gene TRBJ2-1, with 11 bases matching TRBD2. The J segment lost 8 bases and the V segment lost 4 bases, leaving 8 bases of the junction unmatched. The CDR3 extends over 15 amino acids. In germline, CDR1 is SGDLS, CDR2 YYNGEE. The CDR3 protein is CASSISGGAQDEQFF. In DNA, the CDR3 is TGTGCCAGCAGCATTAGCGGGGGGGCTCAGGATGAGCAGTTCTTC.

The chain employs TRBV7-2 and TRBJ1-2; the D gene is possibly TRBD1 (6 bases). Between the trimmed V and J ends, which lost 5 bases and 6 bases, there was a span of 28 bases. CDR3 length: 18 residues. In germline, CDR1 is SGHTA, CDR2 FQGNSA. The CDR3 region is CASSASPGHALGANGYTF. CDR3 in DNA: TGTGCCAGCAGCGCATCACCGGGACACGCACTCGGGGCCAATGGCTACACCTTC.

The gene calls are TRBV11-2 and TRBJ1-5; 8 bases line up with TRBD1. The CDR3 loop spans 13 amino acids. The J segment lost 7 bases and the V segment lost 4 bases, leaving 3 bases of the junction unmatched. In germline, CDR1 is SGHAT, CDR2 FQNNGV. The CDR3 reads CASSWAGGQPQHF. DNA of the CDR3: TGTGCCAGCAGCTGGGCAGGGGGCCAGCCCCAGCATTTT.